This T cell receptor (beta chain) was sequenced during a study of T cells in Graves' hyperthyroidism and ophthalmopathy. If no ophthalmopathy progression occurred within 18 months, Graves' hyperthyroidism was stable. Among the patients, aged 18 to 65, hyperthyroidism was newly diagnosed and had lasted under 2 months. Exclusion of patients followed from uncontrolled infection, other autoimmune disease, pregnancy or lactation. The diagnostic basis comprised clinical symptoms, serum thyroxine and TRAb, thyroid ultrasound and orbital computed tomography. TCR beta CDR3 region amplification was performed from RNA transcripts. Researchers ran a first-round RT-PCR on the TCR CDR3 using the HTBI primer set. TCRdb reprocessed the multiplex PCR reads via MiXCR and lists one record per CDR3 protein. This repertoire shows hundreds of thousands of distinct CDR3 sequences, just over 45% found once; its top ten account for approximately 8.2%.

V was cut by 6 bases and J by 0 bases, with 10 bases left in between. The CDR3 is 14 residues long. Sample: peripheral blood or thyroid tissue (not recorded which). This TCR derives from a woman aged 18-29 years with Graves' hyperthyroidism. The chain carries TRBV12-3 or TRBV12-4 and TRBJ2-3, with D tentatively TRBD1 (6 bases). CDR3 sequence: CASSEDRSTDTQYF. In DNA form, the CDR3 reads TGTGCCAGCAGCGAAGACAGGAGCACAGATACGCAGTATTTT.